Sequencing of this T cell receptor (beta chain) was carried out in a study of CD8 T cells in Susac syndrome. Through negative isolation, CD4+ and CD8+ T cells were obtained, while TEMRA cells were enriched using FACS. Germline CDR1 reads MGHRA; CDR2 reads YSYEKL. Trimming cost V 4 bases and J 4 bases; bases outside gene matches: 7. The CDR3 contains 14 residues. RNA amounts of roughly 0.5 to 1 ug underwent reverse transcription with random hexamers. Multiplex immunoSEQ PCR targeted 54 Vbeta and 13 Jbeta TCR beta segments. From the immunoSEQ multiplex PCR reads, TCRdb called clonotypes with MiXCR, one entry per CDR3 protein. The profile covers some 130,000 distinct CDR3 sequences, with 85% to 95% appearing a single time and approximately 0.18% taken by the ten largest.

This chain joins TRBV4-1 and TRBJ2-7; 7 bases fit TRBD2. The TCR comes from a human donor with Susac syndrome. The sequenced sample consisted of CD8+ T cells from PBMCs. CDR3: CASSPLPSGYEQYF. CDR3 coding DNA: TGCGCCAGCAGCCCACTGCCTAGCGGATACGAGCAGTACTTC.